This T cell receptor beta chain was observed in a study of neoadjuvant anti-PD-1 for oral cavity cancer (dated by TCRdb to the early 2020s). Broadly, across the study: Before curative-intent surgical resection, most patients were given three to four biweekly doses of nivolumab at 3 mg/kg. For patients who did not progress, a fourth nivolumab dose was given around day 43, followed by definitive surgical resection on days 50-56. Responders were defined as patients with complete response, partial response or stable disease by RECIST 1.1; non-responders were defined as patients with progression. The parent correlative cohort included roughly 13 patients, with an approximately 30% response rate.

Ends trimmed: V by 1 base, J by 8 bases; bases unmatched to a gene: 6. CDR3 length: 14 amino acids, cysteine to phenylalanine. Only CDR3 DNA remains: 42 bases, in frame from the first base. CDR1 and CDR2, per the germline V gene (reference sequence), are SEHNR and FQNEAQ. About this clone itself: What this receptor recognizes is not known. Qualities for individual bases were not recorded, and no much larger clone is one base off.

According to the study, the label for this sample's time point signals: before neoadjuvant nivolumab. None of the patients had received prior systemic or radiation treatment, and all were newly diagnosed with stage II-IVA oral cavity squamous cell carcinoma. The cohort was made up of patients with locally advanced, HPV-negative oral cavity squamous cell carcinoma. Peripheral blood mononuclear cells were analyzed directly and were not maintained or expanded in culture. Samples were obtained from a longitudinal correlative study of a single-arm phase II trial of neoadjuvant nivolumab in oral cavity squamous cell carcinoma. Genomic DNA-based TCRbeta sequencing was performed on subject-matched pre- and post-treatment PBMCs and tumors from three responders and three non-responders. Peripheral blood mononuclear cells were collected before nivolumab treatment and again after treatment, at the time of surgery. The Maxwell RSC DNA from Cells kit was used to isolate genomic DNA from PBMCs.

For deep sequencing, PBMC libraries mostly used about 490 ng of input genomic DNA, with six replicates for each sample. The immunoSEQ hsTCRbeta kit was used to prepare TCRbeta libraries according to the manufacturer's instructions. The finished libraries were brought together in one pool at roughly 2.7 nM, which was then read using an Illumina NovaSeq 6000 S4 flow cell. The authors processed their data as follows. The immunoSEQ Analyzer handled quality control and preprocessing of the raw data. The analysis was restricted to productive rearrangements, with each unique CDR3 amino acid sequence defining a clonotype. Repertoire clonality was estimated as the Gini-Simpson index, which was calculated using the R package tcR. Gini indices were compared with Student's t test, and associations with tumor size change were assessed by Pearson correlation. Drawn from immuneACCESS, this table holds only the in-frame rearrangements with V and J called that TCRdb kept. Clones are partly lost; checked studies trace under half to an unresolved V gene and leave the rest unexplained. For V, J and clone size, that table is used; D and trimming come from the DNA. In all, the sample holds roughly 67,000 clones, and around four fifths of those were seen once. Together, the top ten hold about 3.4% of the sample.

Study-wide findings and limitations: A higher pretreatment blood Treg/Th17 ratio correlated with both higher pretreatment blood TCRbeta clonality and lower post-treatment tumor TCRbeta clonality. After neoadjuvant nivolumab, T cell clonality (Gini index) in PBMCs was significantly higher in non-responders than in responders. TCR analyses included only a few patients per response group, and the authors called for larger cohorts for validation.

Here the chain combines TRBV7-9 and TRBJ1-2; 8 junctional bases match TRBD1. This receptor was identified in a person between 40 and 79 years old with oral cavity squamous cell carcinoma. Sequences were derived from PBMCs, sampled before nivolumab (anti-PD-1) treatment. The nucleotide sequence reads TGTGCCAGCAGCTTAGACCAGGGGGCGCAAGGCTACACCTTC. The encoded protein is CASSLDQGAQGYTF.